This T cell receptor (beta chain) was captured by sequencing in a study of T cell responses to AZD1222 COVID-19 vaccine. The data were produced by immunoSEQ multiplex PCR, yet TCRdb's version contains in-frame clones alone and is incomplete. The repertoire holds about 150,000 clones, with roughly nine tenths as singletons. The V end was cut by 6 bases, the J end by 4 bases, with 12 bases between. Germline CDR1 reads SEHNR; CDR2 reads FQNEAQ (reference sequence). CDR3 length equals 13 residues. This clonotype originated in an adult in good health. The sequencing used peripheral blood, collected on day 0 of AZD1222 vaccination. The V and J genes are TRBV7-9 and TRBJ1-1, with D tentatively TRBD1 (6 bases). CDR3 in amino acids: CASRSEGGTEAFF. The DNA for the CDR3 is TGTGCCAGCAGGTCCGAGGGGGGCACTGAAGCTTTCTTT.